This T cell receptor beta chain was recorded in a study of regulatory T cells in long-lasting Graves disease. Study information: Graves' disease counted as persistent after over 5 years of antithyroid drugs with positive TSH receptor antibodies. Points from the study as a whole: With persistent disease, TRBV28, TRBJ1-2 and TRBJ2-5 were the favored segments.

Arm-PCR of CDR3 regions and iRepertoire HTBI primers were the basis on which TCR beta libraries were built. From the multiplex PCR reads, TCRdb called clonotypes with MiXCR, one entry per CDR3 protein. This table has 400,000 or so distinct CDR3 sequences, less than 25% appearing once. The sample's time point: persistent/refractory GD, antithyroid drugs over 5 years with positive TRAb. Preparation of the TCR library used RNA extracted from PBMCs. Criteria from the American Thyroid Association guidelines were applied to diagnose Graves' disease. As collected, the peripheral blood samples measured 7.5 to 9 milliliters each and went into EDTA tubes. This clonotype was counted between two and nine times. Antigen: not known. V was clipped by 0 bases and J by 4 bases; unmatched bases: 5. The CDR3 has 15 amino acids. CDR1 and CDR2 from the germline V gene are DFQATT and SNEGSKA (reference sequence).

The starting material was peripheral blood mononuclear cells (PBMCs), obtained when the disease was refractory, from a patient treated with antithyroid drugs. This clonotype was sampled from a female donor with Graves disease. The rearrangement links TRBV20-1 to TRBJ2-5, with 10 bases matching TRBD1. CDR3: CSARDGGTGVETQYF. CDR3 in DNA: TGCAGTGCTAGAGATGGGGGGACAGGGGTAGAGACCCAGTACTTC.